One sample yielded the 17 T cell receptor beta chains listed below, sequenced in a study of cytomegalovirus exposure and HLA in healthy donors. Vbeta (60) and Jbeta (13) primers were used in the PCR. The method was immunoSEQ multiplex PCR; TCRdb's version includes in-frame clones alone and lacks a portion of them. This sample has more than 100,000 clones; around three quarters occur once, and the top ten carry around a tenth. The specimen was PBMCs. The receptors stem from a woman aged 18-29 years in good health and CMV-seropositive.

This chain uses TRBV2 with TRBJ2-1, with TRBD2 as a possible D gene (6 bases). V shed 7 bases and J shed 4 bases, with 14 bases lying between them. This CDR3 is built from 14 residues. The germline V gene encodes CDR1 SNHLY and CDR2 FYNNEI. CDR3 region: CASTVKRAYNEQFF. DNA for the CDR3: TGTGCCAGCACCGTGAAGCGGGCGTACAATGAGCAGTTCTTC.

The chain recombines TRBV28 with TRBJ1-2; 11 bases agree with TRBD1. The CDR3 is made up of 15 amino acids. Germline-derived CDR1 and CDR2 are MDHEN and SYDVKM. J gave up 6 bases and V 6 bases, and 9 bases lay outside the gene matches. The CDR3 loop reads CASRAPGQGGNGYTF. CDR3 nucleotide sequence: TGTGCCAGCAGGGCTCCGGGACAGGGGGGAAATGGCTACACCTTC.

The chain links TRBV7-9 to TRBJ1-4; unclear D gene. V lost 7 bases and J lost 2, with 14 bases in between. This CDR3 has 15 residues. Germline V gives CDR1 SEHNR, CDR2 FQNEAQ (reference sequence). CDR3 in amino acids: CASIGEGRTNEKLFF. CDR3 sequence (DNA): TGTGCCAGCATCGGGGAGGGCCGGACTAATGAAAAACTGTTTTTT.

The CDR3, as DNA: TGTGCCACCCACGGGAGGGGGTGGCTTGAACCCGGGGAGCTGTTTTTT. Residues: CATHGRGWLEPGELFF. The chain carries TRBV6-6 and TRBJ2-2, with TRBD2 matching over 8 bases. Trimming cost V 10 bases and J 6 bases; bases outside gene matches: 16. The CDR3 consists of 16 residues. The germline CDR1 and CDR2 sequences are MNHNY and SVGAGI (reference sequence).

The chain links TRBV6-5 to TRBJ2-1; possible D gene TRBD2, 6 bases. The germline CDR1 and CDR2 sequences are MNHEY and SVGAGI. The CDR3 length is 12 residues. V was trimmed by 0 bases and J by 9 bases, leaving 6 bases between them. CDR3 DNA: TGTGCCAGCAGTTACTCGGGGGGTGAGCAGTTCTTC. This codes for CASSYSGGEQFF.

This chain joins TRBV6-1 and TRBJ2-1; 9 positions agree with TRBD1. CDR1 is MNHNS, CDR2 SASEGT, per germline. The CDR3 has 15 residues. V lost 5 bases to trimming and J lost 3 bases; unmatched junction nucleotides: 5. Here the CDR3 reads CASSPRDRDYNEQFF. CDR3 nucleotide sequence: TGTGCCAGCAGTCCCCGGGACAGGGACTACAATGAGCAGTTCTTC.

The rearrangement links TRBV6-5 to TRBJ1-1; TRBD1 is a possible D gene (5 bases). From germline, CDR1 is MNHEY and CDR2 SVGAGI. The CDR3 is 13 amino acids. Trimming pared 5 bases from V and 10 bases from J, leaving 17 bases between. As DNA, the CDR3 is TGTGCCAGCAGTAAACCCTATCCAAGGGGAGCTTTCTTT. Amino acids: CASSKPYPRGAFF.

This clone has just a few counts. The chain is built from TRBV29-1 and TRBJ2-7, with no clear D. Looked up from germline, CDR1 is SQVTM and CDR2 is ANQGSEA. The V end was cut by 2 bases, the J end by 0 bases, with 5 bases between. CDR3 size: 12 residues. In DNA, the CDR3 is TGCAGCGTTGAACAGGACTCCTACGAGCAGTACTTC. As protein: CSVEQDSYEQYF.

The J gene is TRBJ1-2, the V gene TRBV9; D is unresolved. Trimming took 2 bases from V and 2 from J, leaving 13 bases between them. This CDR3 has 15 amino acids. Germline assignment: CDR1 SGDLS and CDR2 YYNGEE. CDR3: CASSVRRRGNYGYTF. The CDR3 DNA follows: TGTGCCAGCAGCGTGAGGAGACGGGGAAACTATGGCTACACCTTC.

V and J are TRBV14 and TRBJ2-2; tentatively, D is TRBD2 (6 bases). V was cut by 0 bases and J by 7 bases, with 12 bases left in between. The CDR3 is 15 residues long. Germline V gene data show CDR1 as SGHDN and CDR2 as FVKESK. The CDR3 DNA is TGTGCCAGCAGCCAAGACGGGAGAGGGGTCGGGGAGCTGTTTTTT. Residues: CASSQDGRGVGELFF.

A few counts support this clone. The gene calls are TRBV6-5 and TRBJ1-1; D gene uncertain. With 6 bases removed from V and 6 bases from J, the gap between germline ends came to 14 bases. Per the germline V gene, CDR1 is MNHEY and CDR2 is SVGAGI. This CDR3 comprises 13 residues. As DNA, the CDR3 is TGTGCCAGCAGCACACTAATAATGCCTGAAGCTTTCTTT. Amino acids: CASSTLIMPEAFF.

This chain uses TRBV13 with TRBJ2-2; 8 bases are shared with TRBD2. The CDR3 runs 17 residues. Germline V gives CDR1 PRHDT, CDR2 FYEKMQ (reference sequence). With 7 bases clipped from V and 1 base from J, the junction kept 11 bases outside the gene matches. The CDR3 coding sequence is TGTGCCAGCACCGAGGCCCGGGCGGGAGGGAACACCGGGGAGCTGTTTTTT. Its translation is CASTEARAGGNTGELFF. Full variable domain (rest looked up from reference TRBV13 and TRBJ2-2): AAGVIQSPRHLIKEKRETATLKCYPIPRHDTVYWYQQGPGQDPQFLISFYEKMQSDKGSIPDRFSAQQFSDYHSELNMSSLELGDSALYFCASTEARAGGNTGELFFGEGSRLTVL.

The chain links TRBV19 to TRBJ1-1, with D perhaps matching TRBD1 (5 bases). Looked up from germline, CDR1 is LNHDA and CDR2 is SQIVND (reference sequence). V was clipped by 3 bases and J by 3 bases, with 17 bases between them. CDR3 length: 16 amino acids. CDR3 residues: CASSIRVVGLHTEAFF. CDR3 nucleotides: TGTGCCAGTAGTATCCGCGTTGTGGGGCTGCACACTGAAGCTTTCTTT.

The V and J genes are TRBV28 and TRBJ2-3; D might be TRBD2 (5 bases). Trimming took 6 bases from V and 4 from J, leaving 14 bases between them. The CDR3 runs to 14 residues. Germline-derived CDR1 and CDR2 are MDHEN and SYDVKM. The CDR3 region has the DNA TGTGCCAGCAGGAACATCTTCGGGGCAGATACGCAGTATTTT. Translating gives CASRNIFGADTQYF.

The CDR3 bases are TGTGCCATCTCCCGGACTAGCGGGGGTGGAGAGACCCAGTACTTC. It specifies CAISRTSGGGETQYF. V is TRBV10-3 and J is TRBJ2-5; 13 positions match TRBD2. The ends lost 8 bases at V and 4 bases at J; junction bases unmatched: 7. The CDR3 is 15 amino acids. Germline V lookup: CDR1 ENHRY, CDR2 SYGVKD.

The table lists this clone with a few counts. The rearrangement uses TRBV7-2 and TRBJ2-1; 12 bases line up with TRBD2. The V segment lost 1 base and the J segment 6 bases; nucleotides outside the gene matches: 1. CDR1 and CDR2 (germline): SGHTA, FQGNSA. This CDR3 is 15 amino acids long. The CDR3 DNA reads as TGTGCCAGCAGCTTAGAGACTAGCGGGGGCAATGAGCAGTTCTTC. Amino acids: CASSLETSGGNEQFF.

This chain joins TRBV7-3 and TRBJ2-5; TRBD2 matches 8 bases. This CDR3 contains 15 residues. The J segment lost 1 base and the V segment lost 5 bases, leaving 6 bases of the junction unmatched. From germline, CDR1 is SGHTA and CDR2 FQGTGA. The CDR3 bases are TGTGCCAGCAGCGTAGCGGGGACGTCCCAAGAGACCCAGTACTTC. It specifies CASSVAGTSQETQYF.